The 19 T cell receptor beta chains below were found in one sample sequenced in a study of response to subunit inactivated influenza vaccine. In TCRdb, the RT-PCR reads were re-called with MiXCR into one record per CDR3 protein. The sample has about 780,000 distinct CDR3 sequences, about a fifth seen once. Sequencing used PBMCs from blood, obtained about 5 days after vaccination. The receptors originated from a man aged 45 to 65 who received an inactivated influenza vaccine.

This clonotype has ten or more counts. The chain links TRBV12-3 or TRBV12-4 to TRBJ1-2; tentatively, D is TRBD1 (5 bases). The CDR3 sequence is 13 residues long. V shed 3 bases and J shed 8 bases, with 13 bases lying between them. The CDR3 spells CASSFEGKRGYTF. The CDR3 DNA follows: TGTGCCAGCAGTTTTGAGGGGAAGCGCGGCTACACCTTC.

With respect to this clonotype: Possible read error: a much larger clone is one base away. The CDR3 nucleotides read TGCAGCGTAAGACTAGCCACGCAGTCTTTT. Amino acid sequence: CSVRLATQSF. The J gene is TRBJ2-3, the V gene TRBV29-1, with 7 bases fitting TRBD2. This CDR3 is built from 10 residues. Germline V gene lookup returns CDR1 SQVTM and CDR2 ANQGSEA.

This clonotype was seen many times. V gene TRBV5-1 combines with J gene TRBJ2-7, with TRBD1 identical over 9 bases. CDR1 and CDR2 from the germline V gene are SGHRS and YFSETQ. The CDR3 is made up of 15 amino acids. The V segment lost 4 bases and the J segment 5 bases; nucleotides outside the gene matches: 10. The CDR3 spells CASSAAGTGSHEQYF. CDR3 nucleotide sequence: TGCGCCAGCAGCGCGGCCGGGACAGGGAGCCACGAGCAGTACTTC.

This clonotype has only a few counts. The V gene is TRBV5-4, the J gene TRBJ2-1; 10 bases are a match to TRBD2. J gave up 4 bases and V 3 bases, and 16 bases lay outside the gene matches. CDR3 length equals 19 residues. The germline CDR1 and CDR2 sequences are SGHNT and YYREEE (reference sequence). For the CDR3, the DNA is TGTGCCAGCAGCTCGCGTCCACGAGCGACTAGCGGGTCATACAATGAGCAGTTCTTC. Its translation is CASSSRPRATSGSYNEQFF.

The chain uses TRBV18 and TRBJ2-7, with TRBD1 identical over 8 bases. The ends lost 3 bases at V and 3 bases at J; junction bases unmatched: 7. This CDR3 has 15 residues. Germline V gene lookup returns CDR1 KGHSH and CDR2 LQKENI. The CDR3 region is CASSPLGTGLYEQYF. DNA of the CDR3: TGTGCCAGCTCACCCCTCGGGACAGGTCTCTACGAGCAGTACTTC. The whole variable domain, remainder taken from reference TRBV18 and TRBJ2-7, is NAGVMQNPRHLVRRRGQEARLRCSPMKGHSHVYWYRQLPEEGLKFMVYLQKENIIDESGMPKERFSAEFPKEGPSILRIQQVVRGDSAAYFCASSPLGTGLYEQYFGPGTRLTVT.

This clonotype has just a few counts. The rearrangement joins TRBV4-1 to TRBJ1-1; 8 bases are a match to TRBD1. The germline CDR1 and CDR2 sequences are MGHRA and YSYEKL. CDR3 length: 19 residues. The V gene end was trimmed by 4 bases and the J gene end by 0 bases; junction bases not matched to a gene: 16. The CDR3 here is CASSRPGQGASPMNTEAFF. Here the CDR3 DNA reads TGCGCCAGCAGCCGTCCTGGGCAGGGGGCTTCCCCTATGAACACTGAAGCTTTCTTT.

This sequence joins TRBV7-9 and TRBJ1-4; possible D gene TRBD1, 6 bases. Trimming took off 5 bases at V and 5 bases at J, with 15 bases between the two ends. There are 15 residues in the CDR3. CDR1 and CDR2 from the germline V gene are SEHNR and FQNEAQ (reference sequence). The CDR3 spells CASSHGQIGNEKLFF. In nucleotides, the CDR3 is TGTGCCAGCAGCCACGGACAGATTGGAAATGAAAAACTGTTTTTT. Looking up the rest from reference TRBV7-9 and TRBJ1-4 gives the full variable domain: DTGVSQNPRHKITKRGQNVTFRCDPISEHNRLYWYRQTLGQGPEFLTYFQNEAQLEKSRLLSDRFSAERPKGSFSTLEIQRTEQGDSAMYLCASSHGQIGNEKLFFGSGTQLSVL.

This clonotype was recorded at least ten times. The chain recombines TRBV6-1 with TRBJ1-2, with 7 bases that match TRBD1. Germline trimming cut 7 bases from V and 7 bases from J; bases unmatched to any gene: 9. The CDR3 spans 13 residues. Germline CDR1 and CDR2: MNHNS and SASEGT. The CDR3 nucleotides read TGTGCCAGCACCTCAGGGGGGCGAGGTGGCTACACCTTC. As protein: CASTSGGRGGYTF.

The chain carries TRBV6-1 and TRBJ1-4; 7 bases are shared with TRBD1. The CDR3 consists of 15 residues. Looked up from germline, CDR1 is MNHNS and CDR2 is SASEGT. V shed 6 bases and J 5 bases; nucleotides not matched to a gene: 9. The CDR3: CASRSKDRENEKLFF. For the CDR3, the DNA is TGTGCCAGCAGGTCAAAAGACAGGGAGAATGAAAAACTGTTTTTT.

The chain recombines TRBV29-1 with TRBJ2-1, with 8 bases fitting TRBD2. Germline V gives CDR1 SQVTM, CDR2 ANQGSEA. The junction had 8 bases not matched to a gene; V was cut back by 7 bases and J by 0 bases. The CDR3 spans 15 residues. CDR3 sequence reads: CSAGGGPSSYNEQFF. The CDR3 nucleotides are TGCAGCGCCGGCGGGGGGCCTAGCTCCTACAATGAGCAGTTCTTC.

This clonotype was recorded at least ten times. This chain uses TRBV7-2 with TRBJ2-5; D gene unclear. The germline V gene has CDR1 SGHTA and CDR2 FQGNSA. Between the trimmed V and J ends, which lost 4 bases and 2 bases, there was a span of 8 bases. CDR3 size: 13 residues. CDR3 region: CASSSPQQETQYF. For the CDR3, the DNA is TGTGCCAGCAGCTCACCCCAACAAGAGACCCAGTACTTC.

This clonotype was seen only a few times. The rearrangement uses TRBV2 and TRBJ2-3, with TRBD2 as a possible D gene (5 bases). The CDR3 extends over 15 amino acids. V was trimmed by 5 bases and J by 0 bases, leaving 12 bases between them. Germline V gene data show CDR1 as SNHLY and CDR2 as FYNNEI. CDR3: CASSKGGPSTDTQYF. CDR3 coding DNA: TGTGCCAGCAGTAAAGGAGGCCCTAGCACAGATACGCAGTATTTT. Using reference TRBV2 and TRBJ2-3 for the parts outside the CDR3, the full variable domain is EPEVTQTPSHQVTQMGQEVILRCVPISNHLYFYWYRQILGQKVEFLVSFYNNEISEKSEIFDDQFSVERPDGSNFTLKIRSTKLEDSAMYFCASSKGGPSTDTQYFGPGTRLTVL.

There are a few counts of this clonotype. The chain carries TRBV7-9 and TRBJ2-1; TRBD2 might be the D (5 bases). V lost 5 bases to trimming and J lost 0 bases, with 11 bases between them. CDR3 length: 15 amino acids. Germline V lookup: CDR1 SEHNR, CDR2 FQNEAQ (reference sequence). The CDR3 DNA follows: TGTGCCAGCAGCGCGAGAGGGAGCTCCTACAATGAGCAGTTCTTC. Translated: CASSARGSSYNEQFF.

This clonotype was observed a handful of times. The CDR3 region is CATSTSKSHRRPFQETQYF. For the CDR3, the DNA is TGTGCCACCAGTACCTCCAAAAGCCATCGGCGCCCTTTCCAAGAGACCCAGTACTTC. The rearrangement joins TRBV24-1 to TRBJ2-5; D remains unclear. Trimming pared 6 bases from V and 1 base from J, leaving 26 bases between. Germline V gives CDR1 KGHDR, CDR2 SFDVKD. This CDR3 has 19 amino acids.

This rearrangement joins TRBV29-1 to TRBJ2-3; D is perhaps TRBD2 (5 bases). CDR3 length: 16 residues. Trimming removed 7 bases at V and 2 bases at J, with 22 bases between. Germline V gives CDR1 SQVTM, CDR2 ANQGSEA. For the CDR3, the DNA is TGCAGCGGGTTTAGGAGCGGACTTCAGCCCACAGATACGCAGTATTTT. Protein: CSGFRSGLQPTDTQYF.

This clonotype was recorded a few times. The chain employs TRBV20-1 and TRBJ2-7, with D possibly TRBD2 on 6 matching bases. The CDR3 is made up of 17 amino acids. V was cut by 0 bases and J by 5 bases, with 23 bases left in between. CDR1 and CDR2 from the germline V gene are DFQATT and SNEGSKA (reference sequence). CDR3 region: CSARDISRRGTGDEQYF. The CDR3 nucleotides read TGCAGTGCTAGAGATATTTCGCGCCGAGGAACGGGAGACGAGCAGTACTTC.

This rearrangement joins TRBV29-1 to TRBJ2-7, with TRBD2 matching over 7 bases. CDR3 length equals 12 residues. Germline V CDR1 and CDR2: SQVTM, ANQGSEA. V dropped 4 bases and J dropped 6; count of bases not matched to a gene: 6. The CDR3 reads CSVAGGGSEQYF. In DNA, the CDR3 is TGCAGCGTTGCCGGGGGAGGGAGCGAGCAGTACTTC.

The V call is TRBV6-2 or TRBV6-3, the J call TRBJ1-5, with no clear D. This CDR3 has 14 amino acids. With 1 base removed from V and 4 bases from J, the gap between germline ends came to 8 bases. CDR1 is MNHEY, CDR2 SVGEGT, per germline. The CDR3 sequence is CASSYYQENQPQHF. The DNA of the CDR3 is TGTGCCAGCAGTTACTATCAGGAGAATCAGCCCCAGCATTTT.

This clonotype has a handful of counts. The chain employs TRBV24-1 and TRBJ2-1; TRBD2 matches 10 bases. The CDR3 has 16 residues. CDR1 is KGHDR, CDR2 SFDVKD, per germline. Trimming at V came to 3 bases and at J to 3 bases, leaving 4 bases not matched to a gene. CDR3 DNA sequence: TGTGCCACCAGTGATCGGACTAGCGGCGGCTACAATGAGCAGTTCTTC. This gives the protein CATSDRTSGGYNEQFF.